There are a few counts of the clone carrying this T cell receptor beta chain. Its antigen is undetermined. This sample was included in a study of human T cells and chemical hapten exposure. Specified time point: pre-sensitization, week 0. Treatment of the sample: therapeutic diphenylcyclopropenone sensitization with weekly scalp DPC. From whole blood left unfractionated, total RNA was extracted. The library tagged individual cDNA molecules with unique molecular identifiers. Via MiXCR, TCRdb re-called the RACE reads, giving one row per CDR3 protein. The sample records fewer than 200,000 distinct CDR3 sequences, roughly 30% being singletons. This CDR3 comprises 13 residues. V was pared by 7 bases and J by 4 bases, with 13 bases between. Germline V CDR1 and CDR2: SQVTM, ANQGSEA. Whole-study results and caveats: Expanded TCRs clustered into significantly more large CDR3 similarity groups than controls, the analysis revealed.

This sequence joins TRBV29-1 and TRBJ1-4; D might be TRBD1 (5 bases). This clonotype was obtained from a woman aged 25 to 39 with alopecia areata. Some clones in this sample may be carry-over from other donors' samples. Specimen: whole blood, collected in connection with sensitization to the hapten diphenylcyclopropenone (DPC). The CDR3 loop is CSARTRGNEKLFF. For the CDR3, the DNA is TGCAGCGCTCGGACAAGGGGTAATGAAAAACTGTTTTTT.